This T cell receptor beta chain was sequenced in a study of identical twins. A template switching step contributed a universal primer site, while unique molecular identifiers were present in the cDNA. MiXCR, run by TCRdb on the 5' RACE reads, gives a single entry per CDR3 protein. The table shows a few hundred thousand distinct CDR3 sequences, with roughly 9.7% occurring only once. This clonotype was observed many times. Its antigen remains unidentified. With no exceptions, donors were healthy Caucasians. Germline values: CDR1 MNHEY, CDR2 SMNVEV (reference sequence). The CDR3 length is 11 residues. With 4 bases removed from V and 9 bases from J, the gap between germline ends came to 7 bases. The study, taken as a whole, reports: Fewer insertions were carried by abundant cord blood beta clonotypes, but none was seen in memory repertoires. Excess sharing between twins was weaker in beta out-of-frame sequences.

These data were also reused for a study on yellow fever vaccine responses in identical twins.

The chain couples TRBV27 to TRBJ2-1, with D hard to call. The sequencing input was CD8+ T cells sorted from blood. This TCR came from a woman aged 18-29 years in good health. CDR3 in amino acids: CASSSYREQFF. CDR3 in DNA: TGTGCCAGCAGTTCCTACCGTGAGCAGTTCTTC.